This T cell receptor (beta chain) derives from a study of blood T cell repertoires in COVID-19. The CDR3 covers 14 residues. The V segment lost 5 bases and the J segment 2 bases; nucleotides outside the gene matches: 3. The germline V gene encodes CDR1 SGHVS and CDR2 FQNEAQ. Source study methods: Amplification of reference gene primers was used by the study to estimate nucleated cell counts. Assay used: immunoSEQ multiplex PCR; TCRdb lists only in-frame clones, some missing. V, J and clone size are those of that table, while D and trimming were read from the DNA. The top ten hold about 28% of the sample, which has approximately 12,000 clones, 85% to 95% seen once.

The genes are TRBV7-8 and TRBJ2-7; 10 bases fit TRBD2. The sequence derives from a woman in her 70s with active COVID-19. The sequencing sample was made of peripheral blood. CDR3 sequence reads: CASSRTSGPYEQYF. The DNA for the CDR3 is TGTGCCAGCAGCCGGACTAGCGGCCCCTACGAGCAGTACTTC.